This T cell receptor (beta chain) was recorded in a study of cytomegalovirus exposure and HLA in healthy donors. General study findings and limits: Listed as cytomegalovirus-associated were more than 150 TCR beta chains. Most TCR sequences were uncommon, yet certain public TCRs appeared in many donors. In vitro, a few CMV-associated chains proved specific for CMV antigens.

The assay was immunoSEQ multiplex PCR, and TCRdb's table has in-frame clones only and misses some. The sample contains 150,000 or so clones, about 86% of which appear only once. Note on this clone: Its antigen is unknown.

Trimming stripped 1 base from V and 0 bases from J, with 18 bases between. The V gene's germline CDR1 is LNHNV and CDR2 YYDKDF (reference sequence). The CDR3 covers 18 residues. The TCR was taken from a woman in her twenties or thirties in good health and CMV-seronegative. The sequenced sample was PBMCs. The rearrangement uses TRBV15 and TRBJ1-2, with no clear D. CDR3 coding DNA: TGTGCCACCAGCAGAGCTTCGCGGAGACCTGAGGCTAACTATGGCTACACCTTC. This encodes CATSRASRRPEANYGYTF.